This T cell receptor beta chain was sequenced for a study of spatial heterogeneity in lung cancer. Study details: Raw reads showed each unique TCR and UMI combination turning up more than ten times on average.

The germline gives CDR1 LNHDA, CDR2 SQIVND (reference sequence). The CDR3 loop spans 14 amino acids. Trimming removed 3 bases at V and 2 bases at J, with 10 bases between. Time point described: sample taken at primary tumor resection. Frozen PBMC, nontumor lung or tumor provided whole RNA, which was sequenced unsorted. TCRdb itself ran the 5' RACE reads through MiXCR, one entry per CDR3 protein. The repertoire holds tens of thousands of distinct CDR3 sequences, with 3% to 3.5% as singletons. The chain employs TRBV19 and TRBJ2-5; TRBD1 is a possible D gene (5 bases). Specimen: PBMCs, collected at surgery. This receptor was identified in a female donor with early-stage non-small cell lung cancer. The CDR3 nucleotides are TGTGCCAGTAGTATCATGGGGCTTCAAGAGACCCAGTACTTC. As protein: CASSIMGLQETQYF.